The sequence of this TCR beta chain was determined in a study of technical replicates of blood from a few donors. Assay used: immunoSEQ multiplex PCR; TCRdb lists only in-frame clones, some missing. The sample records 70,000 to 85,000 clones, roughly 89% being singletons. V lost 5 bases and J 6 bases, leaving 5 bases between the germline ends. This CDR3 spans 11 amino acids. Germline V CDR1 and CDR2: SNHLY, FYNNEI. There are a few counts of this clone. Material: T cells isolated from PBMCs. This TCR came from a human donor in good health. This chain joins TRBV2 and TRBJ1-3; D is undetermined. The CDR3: CASSTINTIYF. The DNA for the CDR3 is TGTGCCAGCAGTACAATAAACACCATATATTTT.